Below, 21 T cell receptor beta chains from the same sample are listed, as sequenced in a study of glioma-infiltrating T cells. TCR alpha and beta CDR3 regions were amplified from RNA using iRepertoire nested multiplex PCR. In TCRdb, the multiplex PCR reads were re-called with MiXCR into one record per CDR3 protein. The sample lists approximately 40,000 distinct CDR3 sequences, about 22% seen once, with almost 6.5% in the top ten. The sequencing input was glioma tissue, nonneoplastic brain tissue, or PBMCs (not recorded which). These receptors originate from a human donor with low-grade glioma or glioblastoma, undergoing nonglioma brain surgery, or in good health (not recorded which).

This clonotype was counted many times. The chain is built from TRBV3-1 and TRBJ2-7; D not resolved. V lost 1 base and J lost 7, with 14 bases in between. CDR1 LGHDT and CDR2 YNNKEL come from the germline V gene (reference sequence). CDR3 size: 14 residues. In DNA, the CDR3 is TGTGCCAGCAGCCAAGCTGGCAGGACCGGGGAGCAGTACTTC. Translated: CASSQAGRTGEQYF.

The chain employs TRBV5-4 and TRBJ1-3, with 9 nucleotides matching TRBD1. This CDR3 has 17 residues. Trimming at V came to 4 bases and at J to 0 bases, leaving 8 bases not matched to a gene. Germline V gene lookup returns CDR1 SGHNT and CDR2 YYREEE (reference sequence). In DNA, the CDR3 is TGTGCCAGCAGCACCGGACAGGGGATCTTCTCTGGAAACACCATATATTTT. This encodes CASSTGQGIFSGNTIYF.

Ten or more counts support this clonotype. CDR3 sequence reads: CASRSGDGYTF. CDR3 coding DNA: TGTGCCAGCAGGAGCGGCGATGGCTACACCTTC. The gene calls are TRBV2 and TRBJ1-2; D is unresolved. V lost 6 bases and J lost 6, with 8 bases in between. Germline values: CDR1 SNHLY, CDR2 FYNNEI. The CDR3 has 11 residues.

The chain links TRBV9 to TRBJ1-1; D is undetermined. V lost 6 bases and J 0 bases, leaving 12 bases between the germline ends. CDR1 and CDR2 (germline): SGDLS, YYNGEE. The CDR3 loop spans 14 amino acids. CDR3 in amino acids: CASTRTLMNTEAFF. DNA of the CDR3: TGTGCCAGCACCAGGACTCTCATGAACACTGAAGCTTTCTTT.

This clonotype was observed many times. CDR3 amino acids: CASSYLRETQYF. CDR3 DNA sequence: TGTGCCAGCAGTTATTTGCGGGAGACCCAGTACTTC. V and J are TRBV6-2 or TRBV6-3 and TRBJ2-5, with D uncertain. The V and J ends lost 3 bases and 5 bases respectively, with 7 bases between them. This CDR3 has 12 residues. Per germline, CDR1 MNHEY and CDR2 SVGEGT.

This clonotype was seen at least ten times. V gene TRBV3-1 combines with J gene TRBJ1-1; 7 nucleotides line up with TRBD1. Losses at the gene ends were 4 bases for V and 3 bases for J; bases not matched to a gene: 2. The length of the CDR3 is 13 residues. Germline CDR1 and CDR2: LGHDT and YNNKEL (reference sequence). The CDR3 coding sequence is TGTGCCAGCAGCCCGACAGGGCACACTGAAGCTTTCTTT. It codes for CASSPTGHTEAFF.

The sample holds a few counts of this clonotype. A read error may explain this, as a much larger clone is one base away. The chain links TRBV15 to TRBJ2-1, with 8 nucleotides matching TRBD1. The CDR3 is 17 residues long. The germline gives CDR1 LNHNV, CDR2 YYDKDF (reference sequence). Here the CDR3 reads CAPSSYGRQGAGNEQFF. The CDR3 nucleotides read TGTGCCCCCAGCAGTTATGGGAGGCAGGGGGCCGGAAATGAGCAGTTCTTC. The full variable domain, its missing parts supplied by reference TRBV15 and TRBJ2-1, is DAMVIQNPRYQVTQFGKPVTLSCSQTLNHNVMYWYQQKSSQAPKLLFHYYDKDFNNEADTPDNFQSRRPNTSFCFLDIRSPGLGDTAMYLCAPSSYGRQGAGNEQFFGPGTRLTVL.

This clonotype was counted at least ten times. The chain links TRBV7-9 to TRBJ1-2; D unclear. The length of the CDR3 is 14 residues. The germline V gene encodes CDR1 SEHNR and CDR2 FQNEAQ (reference sequence). Trimming took off 1 base at V and 4 bases at J, with 10 bases between the two ends. The CDR3 nucleotides read TGTGCCAGCAGCTTAGGAGGCCAGAGCTATGGCTACACCTTC. Its translation: CASSLGGQSYGYTF.

This clonotype has a count of ten or more. The chain combines TRBV19 with TRBJ1-5, with D unclear. Deletions cut 3 bases from V and 7 bases from J, with 13 bases between. CDR1 is LNHDA and CDR2 is SQIVND in the germline V gene (reference sequence). This CDR3 spans 14 amino acids. CDR3 sequence: CASSISVKGQPQHF. CDR3 sequence (DNA): TGTGCCAGTAGTATTTCGGTAAAGGGACAGCCCCAGCATTTT.

In this sample, this clonotype turned up once. Just one base apart from a much larger clone, this may be a read error. The chain employs TRBV4-1 and TRBJ2-1, with TRBD2 as a possible D gene (5 bases). CDR1 MGHRA and CDR2 YSYEKL come from the germline V gene. The CDR3 has 14 residues. In DNA form, the CDR3 reads TGCGCCAGCAGACAAGGACTGCTAAACAATGAGCAGTTCTTC. This sequence encodes CASRQGLLNNEQFF.

Many counts were recorded for this clonotype. The chain is built from TRBV7-3 and TRBJ2-5; D may correspond to TRBD1 or TRBD2 (5 bases each). V was pared by 5 bases and J by 3 bases, with 16 bases between. Germline V gene data show CDR1 as SGHTA and CDR2 as FQGTGA. The CDR3 runs to 15 residues. CDR3 amino acids: CASSPQSGREETQYF. The CDR3 nucleotides are TGTGCCAGCAGCCCCCAAAGCGGCAGGGAAGAGACCCAGTACTTC.

This clonotype has at least ten counts. This chain uses TRBV6-1 with TRBJ2-3; the D gene is possibly TRBD2 (5 bases). The CDR3 spans 14 residues. V was trimmed by 5 bases and J by 0 bases, leaving 9 bases between them. The germline V gene has CDR1 MNHNS and CDR2 SASEGT. CDR3 protein: CASSSGFSTDTQYF. The CDR3 bases are TGTGCCAGCAGTTCGGGGTTTAGCACAGATACGCAGTATTTT.

Judged by abundance, this clonotype is medium-sized. The CDR3 DNA follows: TGTGCCAGCAGTCCTACAGGGTGGCCTGAAGCTTTCTTT. Protein product: CASSPTGWPEAFF. This chain joins TRBV28 and TRBJ1-1; D may be TRBD1 (6 bases). The germline V gene has CDR1 MDHEN and CDR2 SYDVKM. The CDR3 runs to 13 residues. V was trimmed by 5 bases and J by 6 bases, leaving 13 bases between them.

The V gene is TRBV7-2, the J gene TRBJ2-1; 9 bases map to TRBD2. Germline CDR1 SGHTA, CDR2 FQGNSA. This CDR3 has 15 amino acids. V lost 2 bases and J lost 6; bases outside the gene matches: 5. CDR3 sequence reads: CASSLWAGGPNEQFF. As DNA, the CDR3 is TGTGCCAGCAGCTTATGGGCGGGGGGGCCCAATGAGCAGTTCTTC.

Note on this clonotype: A much larger clone is a single base away; this may be a read error. J is TRBJ2-1 and V is TRBV7-2; possible D gene TRBD2, 6 bases. There are 16 residues in the CDR3. Germline CDR1 SGHTA, CDR2 FQGNSA. The chain's CDR3 is CASSVISGSSYNEQLF. DNA of the CDR3: TGTGCCAGCAGCGTTATTAGCGGTAGCTCCTACAATGAGCAGCTCTTC.

This clonotype was seen repeatedly, ten times or more. The chain has TRBV28 and TRBJ1-5; the match to TRBD1 covers 8 bases. The CDR3 contains 16 residues. Germline trimming cut 3 bases from V and 5 bases from J; bases unmatched to any gene: 9. From germline, CDR1 is MDHEN and CDR2 SYDVKM. CDR3 sequence reads: CASSFVTGGSDQPQHF. The CDR3, as DNA: TGTGCCAGCAGTTTCGTAACAGGGGGGTCAGATCAGCCCCAGCATTTT.

In its sample, this clonotype was seen once. The chain has TRBV28 and TRBJ1-6; perhaps TRBD1 as D (5 bases). The CDR3 runs to 16 residues. Between the trimmed V and J ends, which lost 3 bases and 3 bases, there was a span of 12 bases. CDR1 is MDHEN, CDR2 SYDVKM, per germline. The CDR3 spells CASSFGQGLYNSPLHF. As DNA, the CDR3 is TGTGCCAGCAGTTTCGGGCAGGGACTCTATAATTCACCCCTCCACTTT.

The chain uses TRBV6-2 or TRBV6-3 and TRBJ2-3, with D hard to call. Germline V gene sequence: CDR1 MNHEY, CDR2 SVGEGT. This CDR3 spans 14 amino acids. Trimming cost V 6 bases and J 2 bases, with 12 bases left between them. Written as DNA, the CDR3 is TGTGCCAGCAGACAAGGGTCCAACACAGATACGCAGTATTTT. Amino acid sequence: CASRQGSNTDTQYF.

This clonotype has ten or more counts. The chain employs TRBV12-3 or TRBV12-4 and TRBJ2-1; 8 nucleotides align to TRBD2. V was clipped by 5 bases and J by 5 bases; unmatched bases: 2. The CDR3 extends over 13 amino acids. Here the CDR3 DNA reads TGTGCCAGCAGTGTGACTAGCGACAATGAGCAGTTCTTC. Its translation: CASSVTSDNEQFF.

This chain links TRBV19 with TRBJ2-3; TRBD1 agrees at 8 bases. CDR1 LNHDA and CDR2 SQIVND come from the germline V gene (reference sequence). There are 16 residues in the CDR3. The junction had 11 bases not matched to a gene; V was cut back by 3 bases and J by 6 bases. CDR3 loop: CASSMSARGLLDTQYF. In DNA form, the CDR3 reads TGTGCCAGTAGTATGTCGGCCAGGGGGCTCTTGGATACGCAGTATTTT.

Concerning this clonotype: A much larger clone differs by one base, so this may be a read error. The chain uses TRBV4-1 and TRBJ2-1, with 11 bases fitting TRBD2. This CDR3 has 16 residues. Germline loops: CDR1 MGHRA, CDR2 YSYEKL. J gave up 8 bases and V 3 bases, and 9 bases lay outside the gene matches. The CDR3 spells CASSQAASGGNYEQFF. Written as DNA, the CDR3 is TGCGCCAGCAGCCAGGCAGCTAGCGGGGGGAACTATGAGCAGTTCTTC.